This TCR beta chain was recorded in a study of high-grade serous ovarian cancer treatment subgroups. Study details: Mean per sample: around 14,000 reads, thousands of unique TCR beta rearrangements. Overall study findings and caveats: These tumor repertoires lack spatial information from bulk sequencing. Repertoire similarity ranged roughly 0.1 to 0.79 between tumors of one patient. TCR clonal relatedness correlated positively with neoantigen level.

Sequencing was performed with immunoSEQ multiplex PCR; in TCRdb, only in-frame clones are kept and a portion is missing. In the table there are roughly 6,300 clones, 79% of which are singletons. Worth noting for this clone: Its cognate antigen is unknown.

CDR1 is KGHSH and CDR2 is LQKENI in the germline V gene. This CDR3 region has 13 residues. The V end was cut by 3 bases, the J end by 2 bases, with 6 bases between. Tumor samples were taken before definitive surgery or chemotherapy. The TCR was taken from a human donor with high-grade serous ovarian cancer. Sequencing was done on a sample of tumor tissue. This chain joins TRBV18 and TRBJ2-3; possibly TRBD1 for D (5 bases). CDR3: CASSPTVTDTQYF. The CDR3 coding sequence is TGTGCCAGCTCACCGACAGTCACAGATACGCAGTATTTT.